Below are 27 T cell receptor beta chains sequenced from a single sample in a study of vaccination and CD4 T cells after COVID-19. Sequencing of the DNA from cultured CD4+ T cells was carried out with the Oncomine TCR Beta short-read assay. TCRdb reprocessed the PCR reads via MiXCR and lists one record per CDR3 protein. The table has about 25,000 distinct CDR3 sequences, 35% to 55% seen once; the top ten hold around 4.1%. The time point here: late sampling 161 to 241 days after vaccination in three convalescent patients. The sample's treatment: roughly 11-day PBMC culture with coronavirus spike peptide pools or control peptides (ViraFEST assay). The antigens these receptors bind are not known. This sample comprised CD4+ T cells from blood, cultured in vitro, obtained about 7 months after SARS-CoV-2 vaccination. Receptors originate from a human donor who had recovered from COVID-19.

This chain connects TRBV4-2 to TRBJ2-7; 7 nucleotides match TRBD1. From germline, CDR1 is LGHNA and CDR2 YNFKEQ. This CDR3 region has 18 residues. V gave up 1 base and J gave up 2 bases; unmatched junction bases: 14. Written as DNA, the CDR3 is TGTGCCAGCAGCCAAGGGTCAAAATACAGGGGCTTCACCTACGAGCAGTACTTC. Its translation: CASSQGSKYRGFTYEQYF.

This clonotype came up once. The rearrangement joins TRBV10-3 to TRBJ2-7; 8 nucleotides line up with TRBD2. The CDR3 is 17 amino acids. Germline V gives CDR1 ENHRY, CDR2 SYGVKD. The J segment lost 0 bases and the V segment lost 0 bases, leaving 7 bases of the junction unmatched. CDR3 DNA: TGTGCCATCAGTGAGTCGACCCCTAGCGGGTACTCCTACGAGCAGTACTTC. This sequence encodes CAISESTPSGYSYEQYF.

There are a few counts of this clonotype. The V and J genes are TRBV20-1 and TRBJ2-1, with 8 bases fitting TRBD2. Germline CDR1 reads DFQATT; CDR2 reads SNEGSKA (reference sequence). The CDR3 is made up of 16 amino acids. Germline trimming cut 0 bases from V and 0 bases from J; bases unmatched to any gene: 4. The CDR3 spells CSARDPGTSSYNEQFF. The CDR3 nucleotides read TGCAGTGCTAGAGATCCCGGGACTAGCTCCTACAATGAGCAGTTCTTC.

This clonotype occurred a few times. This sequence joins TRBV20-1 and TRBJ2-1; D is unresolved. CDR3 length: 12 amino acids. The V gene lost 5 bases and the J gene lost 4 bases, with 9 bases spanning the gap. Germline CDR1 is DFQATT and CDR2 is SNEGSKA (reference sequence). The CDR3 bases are TGCAGTGCTTACCGCCAGTACAATGAGCAGTTCTTC. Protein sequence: CSAYRQYNEQFF.

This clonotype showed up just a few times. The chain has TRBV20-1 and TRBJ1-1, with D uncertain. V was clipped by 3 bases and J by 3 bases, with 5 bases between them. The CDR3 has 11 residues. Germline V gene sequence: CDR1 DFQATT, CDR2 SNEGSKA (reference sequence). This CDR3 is CSASLDTEAFF. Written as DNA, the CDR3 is TGCAGTGCTAGTCTCGACACTGAAGCTTTCTTT.

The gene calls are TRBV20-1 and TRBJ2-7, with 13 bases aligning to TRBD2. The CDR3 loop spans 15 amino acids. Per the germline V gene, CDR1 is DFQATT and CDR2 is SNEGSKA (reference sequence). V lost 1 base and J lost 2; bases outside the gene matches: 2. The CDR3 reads CSARAGLAGTYEQYF. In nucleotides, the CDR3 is TGCAGTGCTAGAGCGGGACTAGCGGGAACCTACGAGCAGTACTTC.

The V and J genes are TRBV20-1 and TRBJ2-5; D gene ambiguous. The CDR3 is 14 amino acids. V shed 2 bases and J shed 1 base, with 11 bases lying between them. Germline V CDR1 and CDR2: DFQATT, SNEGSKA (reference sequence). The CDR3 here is CSARPGVSQETQYF. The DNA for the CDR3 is TGCAGTGCTAGACCGGGCGTGTCCCAAGAGACCCAGTACTTC.

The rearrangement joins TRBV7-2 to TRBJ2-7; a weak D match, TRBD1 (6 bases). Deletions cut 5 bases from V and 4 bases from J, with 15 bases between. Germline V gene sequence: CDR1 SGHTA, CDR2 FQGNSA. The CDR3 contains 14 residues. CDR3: CASSRGGSAYEQYF. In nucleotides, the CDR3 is TGTGCCAGCAGCCGAGGGGGATCCGCATACGAGCAGTACTTC.

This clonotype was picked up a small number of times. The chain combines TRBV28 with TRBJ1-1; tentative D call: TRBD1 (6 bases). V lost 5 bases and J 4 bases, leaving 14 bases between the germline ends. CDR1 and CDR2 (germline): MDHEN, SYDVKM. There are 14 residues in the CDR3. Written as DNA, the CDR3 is TGTGCCAGCAGTCCCAACAGGGATGGCACTGAAGCTTTCTTT. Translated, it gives CASSPNRDGTEAFF.

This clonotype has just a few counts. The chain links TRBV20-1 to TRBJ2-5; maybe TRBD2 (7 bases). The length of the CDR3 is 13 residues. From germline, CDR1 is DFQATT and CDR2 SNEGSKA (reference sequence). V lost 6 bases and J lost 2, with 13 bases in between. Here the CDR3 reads CSAAGQTQETQYF. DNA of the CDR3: TGCAGTGCAGCGGGACAAACACAAGAGACCCAGTACTTC.

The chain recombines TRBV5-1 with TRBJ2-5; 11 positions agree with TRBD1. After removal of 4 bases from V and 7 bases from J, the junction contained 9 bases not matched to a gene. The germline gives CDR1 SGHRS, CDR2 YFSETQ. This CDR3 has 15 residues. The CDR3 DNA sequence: TGCGCCAGCAGCCCGCGGACAGGGGGCGTCGGGACCCAGTACTTC. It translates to CASSPRTGGVGTQYF. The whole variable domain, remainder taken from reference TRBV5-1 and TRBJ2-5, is KAGVTQTPRYLIKTRGQQVTLSCSPISGHRSVSWYQQTPGQGLQFLFEYFSETQRNKGNFPGRFSGRQFSNSRSEMNVSTLELGDSALYLCASSPRTGGVGTQYFGPGTRLLVL.

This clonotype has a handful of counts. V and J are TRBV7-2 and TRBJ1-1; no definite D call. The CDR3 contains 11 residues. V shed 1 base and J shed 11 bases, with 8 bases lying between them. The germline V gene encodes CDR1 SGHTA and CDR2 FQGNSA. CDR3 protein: CASSLVLGAFF. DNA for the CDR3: TGTGCCAGCAGCTTAGTGCTCGGGGCTTTCTTT.

Here the CDR3 reads CSATGLTRFDEQFF. CDR3 coding DNA: TGCAGTGCAACGGGACTTACGAGATTCGATGAGCAGTTCTTC. The J gene is TRBJ2-1, the V gene TRBV20-1; tentatively, D is TRBD2 (6 bases). V was trimmed by 6 bases and J by 8 bases, leaving 20 bases between them. CDR1 DFQATT and CDR2 SNEGSKA come from the germline V gene (reference sequence). This CDR3 has 14 amino acids.

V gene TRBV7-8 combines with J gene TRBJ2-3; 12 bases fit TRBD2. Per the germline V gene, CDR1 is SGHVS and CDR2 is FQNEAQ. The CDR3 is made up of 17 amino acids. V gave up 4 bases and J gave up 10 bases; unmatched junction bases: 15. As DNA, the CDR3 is TGTGCCAGCAGCTCCACTCGACTAGCGGGAGTTAAATCTTCGCAGTATTTT. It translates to CASSSTRLAGVKSSQYF.

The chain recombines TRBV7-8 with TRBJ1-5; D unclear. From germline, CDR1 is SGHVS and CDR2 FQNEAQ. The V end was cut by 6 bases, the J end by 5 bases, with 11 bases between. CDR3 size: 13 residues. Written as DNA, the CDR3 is TGTGCCAGCAGTCGCGGACGGGATCAGCCCCAGCATTTT. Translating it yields CASSRGRDQPQHF. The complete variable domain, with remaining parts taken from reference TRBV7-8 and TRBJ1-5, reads GAGVSQSPRYKVAKRGQDVALRCDPISGHVSLFWYQQALGQGPEFLTYFQNEAQLDKSGLPSDRFFAERPEGSVSTLKIQRTQQEDSAVYLCASSRGRDQPQHFGDGTRLSIL.

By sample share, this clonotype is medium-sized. The CDR3 coding sequence is TGTGCCACCAGCAGCTGGCTAGCGGGATCCACAAAGTACGAGCAGTACTTC. It specifies CATSSWLAGSTKYEQYF. The chain recombines TRBV15 with TRBJ2-7, with TRBD2 matching over 9 bases. The V gene end was trimmed by 3 bases and the J gene end by 4 bases; junction bases not matched to a gene: 13. From germline, CDR1 is LNHNV and CDR2 YYDKDF (reference sequence). The length of the CDR3 is 17 residues.

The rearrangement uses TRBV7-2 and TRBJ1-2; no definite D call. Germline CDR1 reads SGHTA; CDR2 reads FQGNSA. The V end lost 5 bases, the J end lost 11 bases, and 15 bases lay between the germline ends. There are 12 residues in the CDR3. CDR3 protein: CASSPSGNPYTF. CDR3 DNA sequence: TGTGCCAGCAGCCCCAGCGGCAACCCTTACACCTTC.

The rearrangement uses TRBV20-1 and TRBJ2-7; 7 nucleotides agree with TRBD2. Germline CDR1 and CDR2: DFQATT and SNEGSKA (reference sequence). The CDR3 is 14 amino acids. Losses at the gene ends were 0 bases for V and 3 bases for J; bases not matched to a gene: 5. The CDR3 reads CSARDGGTHYEQYF. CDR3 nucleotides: TGCAGTGCTAGAGACGGGGGGACTCACTACGAGCAGTACTTC.

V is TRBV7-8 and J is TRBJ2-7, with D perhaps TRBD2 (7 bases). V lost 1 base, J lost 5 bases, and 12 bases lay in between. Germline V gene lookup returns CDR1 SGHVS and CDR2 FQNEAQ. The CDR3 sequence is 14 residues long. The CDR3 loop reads CASSLVGGVHEQYF. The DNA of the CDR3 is TGTGCCAGCAGCTTAGTAGGGGGGGTCCACGAGCAGTACTTC.

This chain's CDR3 is CASSATGNTEAFF. The DNA of the CDR3 is TGTGCCAGCAGCGCGACAGGGAACACTGAAGCTTTCTTT. The chain links TRBV7-9 to TRBJ1-1; D may be TRBD1 (6 bases). Germline lookup yields CDR1 SEHNR and CDR2 FQNEAQ (reference sequence). This CDR3 has 13 amino acids. With 5 bases removed from V and 1 base from J, the gap between germline ends came to 8 bases.

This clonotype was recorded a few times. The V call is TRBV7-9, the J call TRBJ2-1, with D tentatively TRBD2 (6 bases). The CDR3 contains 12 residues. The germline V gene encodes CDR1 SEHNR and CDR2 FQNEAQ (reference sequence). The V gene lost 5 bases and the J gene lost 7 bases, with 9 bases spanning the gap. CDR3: CASSGGRNEQFF. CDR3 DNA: TGTGCCAGCAGCGGAGGGAGGAATGAGCAGTTCTTC.

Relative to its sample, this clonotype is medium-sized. CDR3 sequence: CASKGTSREETQYF. The DNA for the CDR3 is TGTGCCAGCAAGGGGACTAGCAGGGAAGAGACCCAGTACTTC. This chain joins TRBV6-1 and TRBJ2-5, with TRBD2 matching 9 bases. The CDR3 runs to 14 residues. Germline CDR1 is MNHNS and CDR2 is SASEGT. V was pared by 7 bases and J by 3 bases, with 6 bases of the junction left unmatched.

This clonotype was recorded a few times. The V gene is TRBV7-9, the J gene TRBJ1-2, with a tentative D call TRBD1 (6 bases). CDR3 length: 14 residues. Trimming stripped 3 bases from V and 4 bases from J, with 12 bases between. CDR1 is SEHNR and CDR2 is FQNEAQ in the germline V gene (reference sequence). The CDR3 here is CASSFQQDSYGYTF. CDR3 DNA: TGTGCCAGCAGCTTTCAGCAGGACAGCTATGGCTACACCTTC.

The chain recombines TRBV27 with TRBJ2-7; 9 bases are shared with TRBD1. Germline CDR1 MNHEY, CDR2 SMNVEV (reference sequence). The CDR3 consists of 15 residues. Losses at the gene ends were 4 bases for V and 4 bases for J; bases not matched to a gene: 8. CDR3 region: CASSSQGANGYEQYF. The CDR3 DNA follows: TGTGCCAGCAGTTCACAGGGGGCTAACGGTTACGAGCAGTACTTC.

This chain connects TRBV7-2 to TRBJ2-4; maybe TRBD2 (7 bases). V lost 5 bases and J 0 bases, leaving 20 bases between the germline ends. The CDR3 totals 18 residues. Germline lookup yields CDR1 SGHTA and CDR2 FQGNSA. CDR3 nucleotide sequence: TGTGCCAGCAGCCTTTGGGGGGAGGGGGGATTAGCCAAAAACATTCAGTACTTC. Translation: CASSLWGEGGLAKNIQYF.

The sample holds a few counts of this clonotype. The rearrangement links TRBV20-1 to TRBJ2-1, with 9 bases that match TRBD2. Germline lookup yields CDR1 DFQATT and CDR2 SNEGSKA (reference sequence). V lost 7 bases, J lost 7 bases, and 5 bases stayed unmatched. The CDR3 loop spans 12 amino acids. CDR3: CSGGRAGNEQFF. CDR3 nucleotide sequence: TGCAGTGGCGGGAGGGCCGGGAATGAGCAGTTCTTC.

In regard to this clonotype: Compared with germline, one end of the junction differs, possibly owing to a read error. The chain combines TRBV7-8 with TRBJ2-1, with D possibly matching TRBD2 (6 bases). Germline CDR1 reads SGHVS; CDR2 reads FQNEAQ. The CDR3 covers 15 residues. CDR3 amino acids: CASSLVGGGYNEQFF. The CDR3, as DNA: TGCGCCAGCAGCTTAGTGGGAGGAGGGTACAATGAGCAGTTCTTC.